This passage covers 27 T cell receptor beta chains from one sample sequenced in a study of early T cells in non-severe SARS-CoV-2 infection. Using its own MiXCR run on the 5' RACE reads, TCRdb lists one record per CDR3 protein. Of about 50,000 distinct CDR3 sequences in the sample, around 10% are singletons; the top ten hold roughly 5.5%. The source material was whole blood, sampled at baseline. The source of these receptors is an adult who was a healthcare worker with PCR-confirmed SARS-CoV-2 infection or an uninfected control (not recorded which).

The rearrangement joins TRBV29-1 to TRBJ2-1; TRBD1 is a possible D gene (5 bases). Germline V gene lookup returns CDR1 SQVTM and CDR2 ANQGSEA. CDR3 size: 13 residues. Trimming shortened V by 7 bases and J by 2 bases, and 12 bases separated the two germline ends. The CDR3 is CSADKPAYNEQFF. The CDR3 nucleotides read TGCAGCGCGGACAAACCGGCCTACAATGAGCAGTTCTTC.

In its sample, this clonotype was seen a few times. This rearrangement joins TRBV6-6 to TRBJ1-4; 8 bases are shared with TRBD1. The CDR3 sequence is 17 residues long. CDR1 and CDR2 from the germline V gene are MNHNY and SVGAGI (reference sequence). V gave up 2 bases and J gave up 1 base; unmatched junction bases: 6. The chain's CDR3 is CASSYLDRAVTNEKLFF. The CDR3 DNA follows: TGTGCCAGCAGTTACCTGGACAGGGCGGTAACTAATGAAAAACTGTTTTTT.

This clonotype was seen many times. The J gene is TRBJ2-7, the V gene TRBV12-3 or TRBV12-4; TRBD1 agrees at 8 bases. The junction had 5 bases not matched to a gene; V was cut back by 5 bases and J by 2 bases. This CDR3 is built from 14 residues. CDR3 residues: CASSPGTGPYEQYF. CDR3 bases: TGTGCCAGCAGTCCCGGGACAGGACCCTACGAGCAGTACTTC.

This clonotype was recorded many times. The chain's CDR3 is CASIAQETQYF. The CDR3 DNA reads as TGTGCCAGCATTGCCCAGGAGACCCAGTACTTC. The rearrangement uses TRBV6-6 and TRBJ2-5; D remains ambiguous. CDR3 size: 11 residues. V was clipped by 7 bases and J by 5 bases, with 8 bases between them. Germline V gene data show CDR1 as MNHNY and CDR2 as SVGAGI (reference sequence).

This chain joins TRBV28 and TRBJ2-3, with 9 nucleotides matching TRBD2. Germline V CDR1 and CDR2: MDHEN, SYDVKM. The ends lost 4 bases at V and 8 bases at J; junction bases unmatched: 19. This CDR3 has 18 amino acids. The DNA for the CDR3 is TGTGCCAGCAGTTGGAGGTGGCGGGAGGGAGTATCACCGAGTACGCAGTATTTT. As protein: CASSWRWREGVSPSTQYF.

The rearrangement uses TRBV6-2 or TRBV6-3 and TRBJ2-7; the D is unclear. Looked up from germline, CDR1 is MNHEY and CDR2 is SVGEGT. This CDR3 is 15 amino acids long. V lost 2 bases to trimming and J lost 6 bases, with 17 bases between them. CDR3 amino acids: CASSYDGSLIAEQYF. The CDR3 DNA is TGTGCCAGCAGTTACGATGGCAGCTTGATAGCCGAGCAGTACTTC.

This clonotype was seen only a few times. The chain combines TRBV7-2 with TRBJ2-7; D remains unclear. The CDR3 consists of 14 residues. V dropped 0 bases and J dropped 0 bases, with 6 bases sitting between them. Germline loops: CDR1 SGHTA, CDR2 FQGNSA. The CDR3 DNA follows: TGTGCCAGCAGCTTAGCTGGCACCTCCTACGAGCAGTACTTC. Amino acids: CASSLAGTSYEQYF.

Many counts were recorded for this clonotype. The CDR3 loop is CASSLGALSGTGLPDTQYF. CDR3 nucleotides: TGTGCCAGCAGCTTAGGGGCCCTTTCCGGGACAGGGTTGCCAGATACGCAGTATTTT. The chain recombines TRBV7-9 with TRBJ2-3; 9 nucleotides agree with TRBD1. This CDR3 contains 19 residues. The V gene end was trimmed by 1 base and the J gene end by 4 bases; junction bases not matched to a gene: 15. Germline loops: CDR1 SEHNR, CDR2 FQNEAQ (reference sequence).

The chain recombines TRBV24-1 with TRBJ2-3, with D possibly being TRBD1 (6 bases). Trimming removed 7 bases from V and 2 bases from J, with 9 bases in between. Germline V gene sequence: CDR1 KGHDR, CDR2 SFDVKD. There are 13 residues in the CDR3. CDR3 loop: CATRGHNTDTQYF. CDR3 bases: TGTGCCACCAGGGGACATAACACAGATACGCAGTATTTT.

This clonotype was counted many times. This chain joins TRBV14 and TRBJ2-2; the D gene is possibly TRBD1 (6 bases). The length of the CDR3 is 13 residues. Trimming took 6 bases from V and 4 from J, leaving 9 bases between them. Germline values: CDR1 SGHDN, CDR2 FVKESK. In nucleotides, the CDR3 is TGTGCCAGCAGGGAACAGGGCACCGGGGAGCTGTTTTTT. Its protein product is CASREQGTGELFF.

This clonotype was observed many times. The chain uses TRBV20-1 and TRBJ2-7; either TRBD1 or TRBD2 may fit D (5 bases each). This CDR3 region has 15 residues. Trimming removed 3 bases from V and 3 bases from J, with 18 bases in between. Germline V gene data show CDR1 as DFQATT and CDR2 as SNEGSKA (reference sequence). This chain's CDR3 is CSASGGLRAVYEQYF. CDR3 DNA sequence: TGCAGTGCTAGTGGCGGACTCAGGGCAGTCTACGAGCAGTACTTC.

There are many counts of this clonotype. The gene calls are TRBV27 and TRBJ2-3, with a possible D match to TRBD2 (5 bases). Trimming cost V 6 bases and J 2 bases, with 9 bases left between them. The germline gives CDR1 MNHEY, CDR2 SMNVEV (reference sequence). The CDR3 spans 13 residues. The CDR3 nucleotides are TGTGCCAGCAGAATAGCGTCCACAGATACGCAGTATTTT. Protein product: CASRIASTDTQYF.

The V call is TRBV6-1, the J call TRBJ2-2, with D perhaps TRBD2 (5 bases). Germline values: CDR1 MNHNS, CDR2 SASEGT. This CDR3 comprises 14 residues. Trimming took 6 bases from V and 5 from J, leaving 13 bases between them. The CDR3 region has the DNA TGTGCCAGCAGGCCTCGGAGGTCGACCGGGGAGCTGTTTTTT. Translated: CASRPRRSTGELFF.

The CDR3 DNA follows: TGTGCCAGCAGCTTATCCCAGGGGCATGAGCAGTTCTTC. Its protein product is CASSLSQGHEQFF. This chain links TRBV11-2 with TRBJ2-1, with D possibly being TRBD1 (6 bases). This CDR3 comprises 13 residues. Between the trimmed V and J ends, which lost 2 bases and 8 bases, there was a span of 10 bases. Germline V gene lookup returns CDR1 SGHAT and CDR2 FQNNGV.

This clonotype was found a few times. V and J are TRBV11-2 and TRBJ2-1; TRBD2 might be the D (5 bases). V lost 4 bases and J lost 7, with 17 bases in between. This CDR3 has 15 residues. Germline V gene data show CDR1 as SGHAT and CDR2 as FQNNGV. The CDR3 bases are TGTGCCAGCAGCTCAACTACGTCGGGATCGAATGAGCAGTTCTTC. Amino acids: CASSSTTSGSNEQFF.

This clonotype came up many times. This chain connects TRBV5-6 to TRBJ2-3; TRBD2 matches 8 bases. The CDR3 spans 15 residues. Losses at the gene ends were 4 bases for V and 2 bases for J; bases not matched to a gene: 6. Germline CDR1 is SGHDT and CDR2 is YYEEEE. CDR3 nucleotide sequence: TGTGCCAGCAGCGAGGCGGGAGGTCTCACAGATACGCAGTATTTT. It encodes CASSEAGGLTDTQYF.

This clonotype was observed a few times. The chain combines TRBV5-1 with TRBJ2-1; D is ambiguous. The ends were cut back, 0 bases at V and 7 bases at J, with 8 bases in the middle. The CDR3 is 13 amino acids. Looked up from germline, CDR1 is SGHRS and CDR2 is YFSETQ. CDR3 DNA: TGCGCCAGCAGCTTGGGAGGATTGAATGAGCAGTTCTTC. Translating it yields CASSLGGLNEQFF.

This clonotype was seen a few times. Here the CDR3 DNA reads TGCGCCAGCAGCCGGACTAGCGGGGGGGCAGTAGCCGGGGAGCTGTTTTTT. It yields the protein CASSRTSGGAVAGELFF. The chain carries TRBV10-1 and TRBJ2-2; 15 positions match TRBD2. CDR3 length equals 17 residues. CDR1 is WNHNN, CDR2 SYGVQD, per germline (reference sequence). With V trimmed by 6 bases and J by 6 bases, 8 bases remained unmatched.

J is TRBJ2-2 and V is TRBV20-1, with TRBD2 as a possible D gene (5 bases). Trimming stripped 5 bases from V and 8 bases from J, with 18 bases between. CDR1 and CDR2 (germline): DFQATT, SNEGSKA (reference sequence). This CDR3 contains 14 residues. In DNA, the CDR3 is TGCAGTGCTGGCGGGCTGGGGTCTTCAGGGGAGCTGTTTTTT. It is translated as CSAGGLGSSGELFF.

CDR3 residues: CASSLVGAGAFF. The CDR3 DNA reads as TGTGCCAGCAGCTTAGTAGGGGCGGGCGCTTTCTTT. The V gene is TRBV11-2, the J gene TRBJ1-1; the D gene is possibly TRBD1 (5 bases). Germline CDR1 reads SGHAT; CDR2 reads FQNNGV. V lost 1 base and J 11 bases, leaving 11 bases between the germline ends. The CDR3 totals 12 residues.

The V gene is TRBV3-1, the J gene TRBJ2-5, with 8 bases matching TRBD1. Germline values: CDR1 LGHDT, CDR2 YNNKEL (reference sequence). J was trimmed by 14 bases and V by 4 bases; bases with no gene match: 6. This CDR3 has 11 amino acids. CDR3 DNA sequence: TGTGCCAGCAGCCCTGGGACAGGCTTCTACTTC. Amino acid sequence: CASSPGTGFYF.

This clonotype was recorded a few times. The CDR3 DNA follows: TGTGCCAGCAGCCAAACACCATTACAGGGGGACACTGAAGCTTTCTTT. This gives the protein CASSQTPLQGDTEAFF. The chain is built from TRBV3-2 and TRBJ1-1; TRBD1 is the table's D call, not checked against the DNA. TRBV3-2 has pseudogene status. The length of the CDR3 is 16 residues.

V is TRBV11-2 and J is TRBJ1-4; D may be TRBD1 (5 bases). The ends were cut back, 0 bases at V and 7 bases at J, with 15 bases in the middle. The CDR3 totals 16 residues. CDR1 is SGHAT and CDR2 is FQNNGV in the germline V gene. The CDR3 DNA follows: TGTGCCAGCAGCTTAGATTCATCAGGGTACGGTGAAAAACTGTTTTTT. Amino acid sequence: CASSLDSSGYGEKLFF.

The genes are TRBV19 and TRBJ1-2; D is uncertain. Trimming shortened V by 1 base and J by 6 bases, and 6 bases separated the two germline ends. Germline V gene sequence: CDR1 LNHDA, CDR2 SQIVND (reference sequence). CDR3 length: 12 residues. The CDR3 DNA follows: TGTGCCAGTAGTATAGGAGGTGATGGCTACACCTTC. Protein sequence: CASSIGGDGYTF.

This clonotype was seen a handful of times. V is TRBV12-3 or TRBV12-4 and J is TRBJ2-7, with D perhaps being TRBD1 or TRBD2 (6 bases each). Trimming cost V 4 bases and J 6 bases, with 13 bases left between them. The CDR3 spans 13 residues. The CDR3 sequence is CASSWRGEGEQYF. CDR3 coding DNA: TGTGCCAGCAGTTGGAGGGGGGAAGGCGAGCAGTACTTC.

This clonotype was recorded a few times. The CDR3 is CASSLASQDEQYF. Written as DNA, the CDR3 is TGCGCCAGCAGCTTGGCCTCCCAGGACGAGCAGTACTTC. V usage is TRBV5-1 and J usage is TRBJ2-7; D is undetermined. V was pared by 0 bases and J by 5 bases, with 9 bases between. This CDR3 is built from 13 residues. Germline values: CDR1 SGHRS, CDR2 YFSETQ.

In this sample, this clonotype turned up many times. No DNA is shown, since the ends of the CDR3 on it are uncertain; the CDR3 is the one TCRdb lists. The J gene is TRBJ1-2, the V gene TRBV12-3 or TRBV12-4. The CDR3 has 13 amino acids, counting both end residues. The CDR3 loop is CASSSSQGGGYTF.